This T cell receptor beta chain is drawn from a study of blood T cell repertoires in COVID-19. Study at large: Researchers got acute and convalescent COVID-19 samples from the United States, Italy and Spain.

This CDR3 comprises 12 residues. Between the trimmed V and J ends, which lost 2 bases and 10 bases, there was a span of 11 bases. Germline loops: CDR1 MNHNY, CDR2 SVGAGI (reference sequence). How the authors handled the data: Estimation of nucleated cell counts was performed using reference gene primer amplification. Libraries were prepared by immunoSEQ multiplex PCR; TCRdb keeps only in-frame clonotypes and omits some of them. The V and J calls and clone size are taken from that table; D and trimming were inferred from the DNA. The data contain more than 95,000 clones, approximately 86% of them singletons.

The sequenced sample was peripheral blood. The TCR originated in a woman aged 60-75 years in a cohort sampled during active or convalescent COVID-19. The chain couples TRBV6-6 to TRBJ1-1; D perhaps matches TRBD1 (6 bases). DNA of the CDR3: TGTGCCAGCAGTTACAGACAGGCGGTAGCTTTCTTT. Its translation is CASSYRQAVAFF.